The 10 T cell receptor beta chains in this list originate from one sample, sequenced in a study of CD8 T cells in ankylosing spondylitis. Each CDR3 protein gets one entry after TCRdb re-called the 5' RACE reads with MiXCR. The sample lists around 490,000 distinct CDR3 sequences, over 4% occurring once. These receptors lack a known antigen. Regarding the study as a whole: A motif in TCR beta, a set of roughly 8 highly homologous variants, appeared characteristic of ankylosing spondylitis blood.

Sequenced input: blood, either unsorted or a sorted T cell fraction (not recorded which). These receptors all come from a male donor with ankylosing spondylitis.

Ten or more counts support this clonotype. The chain couples TRBV5-1 to TRBJ2-1; 11 bases fit TRBD1. Germline V lookup: CDR1 SGHRS, CDR2 YFSETQ. The CDR3 totals 17 residues. V was pared by 2 bases and J by 7 bases, with 11 bases of the junction left unmatched. The CDR3, as DNA: TGCGCCAGCAGCTTCAACCCCTTGGGACAGGGGGGAAATGAGCAGTTCTTC. Protein product: CASSFNPLGQGGNEQFF.

This clonotype was seen ten or more times. The chain uses TRBV4-3 and TRBJ2-7; 8 nucleotides line up with TRBD1. From germline, CDR1 is LGHNA and CDR2 YSLEER. V trimming: 2 bases; J trimming: 2 bases; junction bases outside the gene matches: 5. The CDR3 runs 15 residues. CDR3 bases: TGCGCCAGCAGCCAATCCGGGACAGGTGCCTACGAGCAGTACTTC. This translates into CASSQSGTGAYEQYF.

The sample holds many counts of this clonotype. The V call is TRBV12-3 or TRBV12-4, the J call TRBJ1-1; D is ambiguous. This CDR3 spans 12 amino acids. The germline V and J ends were trimmed by 0 bases and 11 bases, with 10 bases remaining between them. The CDR3 DNA reads as TGTGCCAGCAGTTTAGCGGTGCTGGGGGCTTTCTTT. Residues: CASSLAVLGAFF.

This clonotype came up many times. The CDR3 sequence: CSVGDGDTQYF. In DNA, the CDR3 is TGCAGCGTGGGGGATGGTGATACGCAGTATTTT. V gene TRBV29-1 combines with J gene TRBJ2-3; D possibly uses TRBD1 or TRBD2 (5 bases each). The V and J ends lost 6 bases and 6 bases respectively, with 10 bases between them. The germline gives CDR1 SQVTM, CDR2 ANQGSEA. The CDR3 has 11 amino acids.

This clonotype was observed many times. The CDR3 nucleotides are TGCGCCAGCAGCATCGGACAGGGCCAAACTGAAGCTTTCTTT. It is translated as CASSIGQGQTEAFF. The chain couples TRBV5-1 to TRBJ1-1; TRBD1 aligns across 8 bases. Germline V CDR1 and CDR2: SGHRS, YFSETQ. V was clipped by 4 bases and J by 5 bases; unmatched bases: 7. This CDR3 region has 14 residues.

This clonotype was seen repeatedly, ten times or more. V usage is TRBV5-1 and J usage is TRBJ1-6; D is ambiguous. This CDR3 has 15 residues. Trimming left V 5 bases short and J 0 bases short, with 9 bases between. Germline CDR1 SGHRS, CDR2 YFSETQ. Written as DNA, the CDR3 is TGCGCCAGCAGGCCCTCAGGCTCCTATAATTCACCCCTCCACTTT. Amino acids: CASRPSGSYNSPLHF. Together with reference TRBV5-1 and TRBJ1-6, the CDR3 gives the full variable domain: KAGVTQTPRYLIKTRGQQVTLSCSPISGHRSVSWYQQTPGQGLQFLFEYFSETQRNKGNFPGRFSGRQFSNSRSEMNVSTLELGDSALYLCASRPSGSYNSPLHFGNGTRLTVT.

The sample holds many counts of this clonotype. This chain joins TRBV5-6 and TRBJ1-1, with D unclear. Trimming took 3 bases from V and 1 from J, leaving 10 bases between them. CDR1 is SGHDT, CDR2 YYEEEE, per germline. The CDR3 sequence is 14 residues long. CDR3 bases: TGTGCCAGCAGCTCCAACCCAGCGAACACTGAAGCTTTCTTT. Encoded protein: CASSSNPANTEAFF.

This clonotype was picked up many times. The chain couples TRBV28 to TRBJ1-2; tentatively, D is TRBD1 (5 bases). Germline CDR1 is MDHEN and CDR2 is SYDVKM. The CDR3 length is 15 residues. The V end lost 6 bases, the J end lost 7 bases, and 21 bases lay between the germline ends. The CDR3 sequence is CASRSFLGGRGGYTF. For the CDR3, the DNA is TGTGCCAGCAGATCATTTTTGGGGGGACGTGGTGGCTACACCTTC.

A single count supports this clonotype. This chain connects TRBV19 to TRBJ2-1; 12 bases fit TRBD2. With V trimmed by 7 bases and J by 5 bases, 12 bases remained unmatched. Germline lookup yields CDR1 LNHDA and CDR2 SQIVND (reference sequence). CDR3 length: 17 amino acids. CDR3 region: CASTGGGGLAGNNEQFF. For the CDR3, the DNA is TGTGCCAGTACGGGAGGCGGGGGACTAGCGGGTAACAATGAGCAGTTCTTC. Drawing the rest from reference TRBV19 and TRBJ2-1, the complete variable domain is DGGITQSPKYLFRKEGQNVTLSCEQNLNHDAMYWYRQDPGQGLRLIYYSQIVNDFQKGDIAEGYSVSREKKESFPLTVTSAQKNPTAFYLCASTGGGGLAGNNEQFFGPGTRLTVL.

V and J are TRBV15 and TRBJ2-2; D unresolved. Germline values: CDR1 LNHNV, CDR2 YYDKDF (reference sequence). This CDR3 is 16 amino acids long. Trimming cost V 3 bases and J 5 bases, with 16 bases left between them. The CDR3 DNA follows: TGTGCCACCAGCAGCTCCTCTAAACTGGGTACCGGGGAGCTGTTTTTT. Residues: CATSSSSKLGTGELFF.